The 19 T cell receptor beta chains reported below all come from one sample, sequenced in a study of T cell responses to AZD1222 COVID-19 vaccine (dated by TCRdb to 2020 to 2023). The receptor library was made with the immunoSEQ multiplex PCR assay. Sourced from immuneACCESS, this table was stored by TCRdb with only in-frame sequences that have V and J called. A share of the clones is absent; for the studies checked, an unresolved V gene accounts for under half, and the remainder has no known explanation. In all, the sample holds fewer than 70,000 clones, and around 90% of those were seen once. 4% to 5% of the sample is taken by the ten largest. The time point label corresponds to: baseline before first vaccination. Sequencing used peripheral blood, obtained on day 0 of AZD1222 vaccination. The receptors derive from an adult in good health.

The chain combines TRBV5-8 with TRBJ1-2; D unclear. This CDR3 contains 16 residues. CDR1 is SGHTS, CDR2 YDEGEE, per germline. The V end was cut by 6 bases, the J end by 7 bases, with 25 bases between. CDR3 residues: CASNNPGRRNPGGYTF. In DNA, the CDR3 is TGTGCCAGCAACAACCCCGGAAGGAGGAATCCTGGTGGCTACACCTTC.

This chain uses TRBV20-1 with TRBJ2-3; 15 bases align to TRBD2. Germline V lookup: CDR1 DFQATT, CDR2 SNEGSKA (reference sequence). Unmatched junction bases numbered 3, after V lost 3 bases and J lost 2 bases. The CDR3 has 16 residues. The CDR3 loop reads CSASRTSGGVTDTQYF. CDR3 DNA: TGCAGTGCTAGTCGGACTAGCGGGGGGGTCACAGATACGCAGTATTTT.

This chain uses TRBV3-1 (or the pseudogene TRBV3-2) with TRBJ1-4, with TRBD1 identical over 10 bases. The CDR3 has 17 residues. CDR1 LGHDT and CDR2 YNNKEL come from the germline V gene (reference sequence). The V segment lost 4 bases and the J segment 6 bases; nucleotides outside the gene matches: 11. CDR3 region: CASSPRDRGSFDEKLFF. The CDR3 bases are TGTGCCAGCAGCCCACGGGACAGGGGTTCTTTTGATGAAAAACTGTTTTTT.

The chain recombines TRBV18 with TRBJ2-5; 8 bases are a match to TRBD2. CDR1 is KGHSH and CDR2 is LQKENI in the germline V gene. CDR3 length: 15 amino acids. V was pared by 3 bases and J by 1 base, with 4 bases of the junction left unmatched. This CDR3 is CASSPGAGGQETQYF. CDR3 coding DNA: TGTGCCAGCTCACCTGGTGCGGGGGGCCAAGAGACCCAGTACTTC.

This clone showed up just once. The V and J genes are TRBV12-5 and TRBJ2-2, with TRBD1 matching 8 bases. Germline V gene sequence: CDR1 LGHNT, CDR2 FRNRAP. The CDR3 sequence is 15 residues long. V shed 3 bases and J 7 bases; nucleotides not matched to a gene: 7. CDR3 amino acids: CASGFLTGGIGELFF. In nucleotides, the CDR3 is TGTGCTAGTGGTTTTCTCACAGGGGGGATCGGGGAGCTGTTTTTT.

V and J are TRBV19 and TRBJ1-5; no clear D. The CDR3 spans 13 residues. V dropped 4 bases and J dropped 7 bases, with 11 bases sitting between them. CDR1 and CDR2 from the germline V gene are LNHDA and SQIVND (reference sequence). This chain's CDR3 is CASSNVRRQPQHF. CDR3 DNA sequence: TGTGCCAGTAGTAATGTGAGAAGACAGCCCCAGCATTTT.

This sequence joins TRBV28 and TRBJ2-2; possible D gene TRBD2, 6 bases. Germline CDR1 MDHEN, CDR2 SYDVKM. The CDR3 covers 16 residues. V lost 6 bases and J lost 4, with 18 bases in between. This chain's CDR3 is CASSSPGRRGTGELFF. DNA of the CDR3: TGTGCCAGCAGCTCTCCGGGACGGAGGGGCACCGGGGAGCTGTTTTTT.

This clone is medium-sized by share. The genes are TRBV2 and TRBJ1-4; TRBD1 agrees at 9 bases. The germline V gene encodes CDR1 SNHLY and CDR2 FYNNEI. J lost 8 bases, V lost 7 bases, and 8 bases had no gene match. The CDR3 is made up of 14 amino acids. CDR3: CASNSGQGGEKLFF. CDR3 nucleotide sequence: TGTGCCAGCAATTCGGGACAGGGAGGAGAAAAACTGTTTTTT.

The chain has TRBV7-8 and TRBJ1-2; D is perhaps TRBD1 (5 bases). The germline V gene encodes CDR1 SGHVS and CDR2 FQNEAQ. Trimming shortened V by 5 bases and J by 8 bases, and 21 bases separated the two germline ends. This CDR3 comprises 15 residues. CDR3 in DNA: TGTGCCAGCAGCGCCGGGACGGGGGTTTTTCAGGGCTACACCTTC. It translates to CASSAGTGVFQGYTF.

V usage is TRBV7-3 and J usage is TRBJ1-6; D remains ambiguous. The CDR3 totals 15 residues. V was clipped by 8 bases and J by 5 bases, with 16 bases between them. Germline CDR1 SGHTA, CDR2 FQGTGA. The CDR3: CASHCREADNSPLHF. In DNA, the CDR3 is TGTGCCAGCCACTGCCGGGAGGCGGATAATTCACCCCTCCACTTT.

J is TRBJ1-6 and V is TRBV7-9; 10 bases agree with TRBD1. The CDR3 runs to 15 residues. With 5 bases clipped from V and 9 bases from J, the junction kept 7 bases outside the gene matches. CDR1 SEHNR and CDR2 FQNEAQ come from the germline V gene (reference sequence). This CDR3 reads CASSPGTGVGSPLHF. Here the CDR3 DNA reads TGTGCCAGCAGCCCGGGGACAGGGGTCGGTTCACCCCTCCACTTT.

The CDR3 reads CASRGTSNTEAFF. CDR3 coding DNA: TGTGCCAGTCGCGGTACTTCGAACACTGAAGCTTTCTTT. This chain uses TRBV12-3 or TRBV12-4 with TRBJ1-1, with unresolved D. V lost 9 bases to trimming and J lost 1 base, with 12 bases between them. The CDR3 is 13 amino acids.

V usage is TRBV2 and J usage is TRBJ1-3, with D possibly matching TRBD1 (5 bases). The V and J ends lost 7 bases and 1 base respectively, with 11 bases between them. Germline V gives CDR1 SNHLY, CDR2 FYNNEI. The CDR3 runs 14 residues. The CDR3 spells CASMGRGSGNTIYF. CDR3 DNA: TGTGCCAGCATGGGGCGGGGATCTGGAAACACCATATATTTT.

This rearrangement joins TRBV7-2 to TRBJ2-5; D might be TRBD2 (5 bases). This CDR3 has 16 amino acids. In germline, CDR1 is SGHTA, CDR2 FQGNSA. Trimming pared 5 bases from V and 3 bases from J, leaving 19 bases between. CDR3 nucleotide sequence: TGTGCCAGCAGCCGTTTAGGACGGGGTAGCAAAGAGACCCAGTACTTC. As protein: CASSRLGRGSKETQYF.

The chain uses TRBV4-2 and TRBJ1-6; a possible D gene is TRBD1 (5 bases). The germline V and J ends were trimmed by 1 base and 8 bases, with 15 bases remaining between them. The germline V gene has CDR1 LGHNA and CDR2 YNFKEQ. The CDR3 length is 16 residues. The CDR3 coding sequence is TGTGCCAGCAGCCAAGCCCCGGGGGGATCTGATTCACCCCTCCACTTT. Translating gives CASSQAPGGSDSPLHF.

The chain couples TRBV18 to TRBJ2-7, with a tentative D call TRBD2 (6 bases). V lost 5 bases to trimming and J lost 1 base, with 12 bases between them. The germline gives CDR1 KGHSH, CDR2 LQKENI. There are 14 residues in the CDR3. The CDR3 here is CASSEFGGSYEQYF. The CDR3 DNA is TGTGCCAGCTCAGAATTCGGAGGGTCCTACGAGCAGTACTTC.

This clone is a singleton in its sample. This rearrangement joins TRBV25-1 to TRBJ1-5; 10 bases match TRBD1. CDR3 length equals 14 residues. Germline CDR1 reads MGHDK; CDR2 reads SYGVNS. The ends lost 4 bases at V and 4 bases at J; junction bases unmatched: 1. The CDR3: CASSGTGGNQPQHF. The CDR3, as DNA: TGTGCCAGCAGTGGGACAGGGGGAAATCAGCCCCAGCATTTT.

This clone was observed a handful of times. This chain connects TRBV7-2 to TRBJ2-1; D possibly corresponds to TRBD2 (5 bases). Germline CDR1 and CDR2: SGHTA and FQGNSA. Trimming took off 2 bases at V and 5 bases at J, with 10 bases between the two ends. The CDR3 has 14 amino acids. The CDR3 sequence: CASSLQAVNNEQFF. Written as DNA, the CDR3 is TGTGCCAGCAGCTTACAAGCGGTTAACAATGAGCAGTTCTTC. The variable domain in full, with the rest retrieved from reference TRBV7-2 and TRBJ2-1, is GAGVSQSPSNKVTEKGKDVELRCDPISGHTALYWYRQSLGQGLEFLIYFQGNSAPDKSGLPSDRFSAERTGGSVSTLTIQRTQQEDSAVYLCASSLQAVNNEQFFGPGTRLTVL.

The chain uses TRBV9 and TRBJ1-2; no clear D gene. Trimming left V 0 bases short and J 4 bases short, with 10 bases between. Germline CDR1 and CDR2: SGDLS and YYNGEE. The CDR3 loop spans 14 amino acids. The CDR3, as DNA: TGTGCCAGCAGCGTAGGGGCGAACCCCTATGGCTACACCTTC. Amino acid sequence: CASSVGANPYGYTF.